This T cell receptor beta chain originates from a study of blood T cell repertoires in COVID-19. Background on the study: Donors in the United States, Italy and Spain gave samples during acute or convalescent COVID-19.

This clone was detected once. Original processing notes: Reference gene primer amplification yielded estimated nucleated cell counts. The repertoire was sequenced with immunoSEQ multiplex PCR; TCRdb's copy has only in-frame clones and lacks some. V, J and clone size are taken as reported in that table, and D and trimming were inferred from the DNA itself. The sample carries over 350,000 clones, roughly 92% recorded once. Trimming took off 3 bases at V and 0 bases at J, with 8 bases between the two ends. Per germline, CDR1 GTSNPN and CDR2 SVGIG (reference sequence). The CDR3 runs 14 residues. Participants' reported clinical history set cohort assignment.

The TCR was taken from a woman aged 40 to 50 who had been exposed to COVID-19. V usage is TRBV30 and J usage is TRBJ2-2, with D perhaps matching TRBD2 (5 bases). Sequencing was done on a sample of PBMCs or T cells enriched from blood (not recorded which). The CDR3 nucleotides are TGTGCCTGGAGGAGGGTTACGAACACCGGGGAGCTGTTTTTT. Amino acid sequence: CAWRRVTNTGELFF. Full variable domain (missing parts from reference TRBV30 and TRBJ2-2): SQTIHQWPATLVQPVGSPLSLECTVEGTSNPNLYWYRQAAGRGLQLLFYSVGIGQISSEVPQNLSASRPQDRQFILSSKKLLLSDSGFYLCAWRRVTNTGELFFGEGSRLTVL.